This TCR beta chain comes out of a study of T cell responses to AZD1222 COVID-19 vaccine (dated by TCRdb to about 2021). As for the study more broadly: TCR sequencing was performed for 230 to 250 trial participants, of whom around 210 were given two doses of AZD1222 and approximately 26 were given two doses of MenACWY control vaccine. Trial participants were enrolled into age subgroups of 18-55, 56-69 and 70-plus years, which contained about 150, 28 and 57 TCR-sequenced participants, respectively.

On the study overall, not on this receptor specifically: Most participants were white British and females outnumbered males, and the authors suggested that clonal diversity may have been underestimated. Because no day 14 peak-response samples were available, repertoires were characterized only after the peak T cell response. Reportedly, close to half of the unique spike-specific TCRs recognized epitopes lying outside the regions that are mutated in the B.1.351 and B.1.1.7 variants. After two AZD1222 doses, both the breadth and the depth of spike-specific TCRs were significantly higher than at day 0 and than in MenACWY recipients. In the small 56-69-year group, the increase in depth fell short of significance, most likely because of low power. The whole spike protein was spanned by vaccine-associated CD4 TCRs, and dominant responses were seen in regions 160-218 and 743-854. Only 5 to 7 AZD1222 recipients were SARS-CoV-2 seropositive at baseline, limiting conclusions about previously exposed vaccinees.

As concerns this clone: What this receptor recognizes is not known. No clone much larger than this one lies a single base away; base qualities are absent.

The time point tag for this specimen amounts to: about 28 days (+/-7) after the second vaccine dose. AZD1222 recipients given second doses at about 4 weeks or at about 12 weeks were pooled, since spike-specific TCR depth and breadth were not found to differ between the two schedules. Vaccinee samples came from UK trials COV001 and COV002, including a single-blind randomized controlled phase 2/3 trial of AZD1222 (ChAdOx1 nCoV-19) in healthy adults. For TCRbeta chain sequencing, PBMC samples from trial participants were taken at day 0 and at day 28 after the second dose. The CDR3 regions of human TCRbeta chains were analyzed by immunosequencing. As for the original processing: Repertoire TCRs were matched against a reference library of SARS-CoV-2-specific TCRs generated with the MIRA antigen-specificity platform. Breadth meant the fraction of unique TCRs that were SARS-CoV-2-associated, whereas depth meant the fraction of total T cells that were SARS-CoV-2-associated. Using the MIRA data, each spike-specific TCR was assigned both to the spike region to which the TCR was reactive and to a CD4 or CD8 class. Log10-transformed breadth and depth values were compared by one-way ANOVA with Sidak's multiple comparisons tests. The table comes from immuneACCESS by way of TCRdb, which keeps in-frame sequences with V and J called. Part of the clones is missing from these tables; in studies checked, under half for an unresolved V gene and the rest for unknown reasons. That table furnishes V, J and clone size, whereas the DNA furnished D and trimming. Counted in this sample were about 83,000 clones; approximately 85% of them appeared once. Roughly 3.1% of the sample belongs to the ten largest clones.

The source of this sequence is an adult who received the AZD1222 COVID-19 vaccine. The input for sequencing was peripheral blood, taken 28 days after the second AZD1222 dose.

Here is the DNA: TGTGCCAGTAGCCCCGGGAATGAGCAGTTCTTC. This codes for CASSPGNEQFF. The chain links TRBV19 with TRBJ2-1, with no D gene named confidently. The germline V gene (reference sequence) provides CDR1 LNHDA and CDR2 SQIVND. Cut back by 6 bases and 7 bases, the V and J ends lie 7 bases apart. Inclusive of the bounding cysteine and phenylalanine, the CDR3 is 11 residues long. CDR3 DNA only is kept here, 33 bases in frame from base 1.